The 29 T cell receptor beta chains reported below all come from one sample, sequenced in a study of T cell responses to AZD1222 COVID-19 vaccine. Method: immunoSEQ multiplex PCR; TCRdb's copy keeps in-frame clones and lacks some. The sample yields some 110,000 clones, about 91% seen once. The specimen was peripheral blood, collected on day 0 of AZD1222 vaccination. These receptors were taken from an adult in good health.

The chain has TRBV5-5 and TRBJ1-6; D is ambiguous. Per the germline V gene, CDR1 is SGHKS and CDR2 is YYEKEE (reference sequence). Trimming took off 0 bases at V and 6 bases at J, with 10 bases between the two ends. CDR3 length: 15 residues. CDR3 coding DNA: TGTGCCAGCAGCTTGGTTGGGGAAGGTAATTCACCCCTCCACTTT. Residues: CASSLVGEGNSPLHF.

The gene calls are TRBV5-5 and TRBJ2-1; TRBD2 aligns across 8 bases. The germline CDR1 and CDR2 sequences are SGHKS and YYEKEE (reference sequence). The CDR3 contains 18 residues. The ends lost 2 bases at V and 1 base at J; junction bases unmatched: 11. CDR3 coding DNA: TGTGCCAGCAGCTTCGGACTAGCAGGTGAAGGTTCCTACAATGAGCAGTTCTTC. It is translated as CASSFGLAGEGSYNEQFF.

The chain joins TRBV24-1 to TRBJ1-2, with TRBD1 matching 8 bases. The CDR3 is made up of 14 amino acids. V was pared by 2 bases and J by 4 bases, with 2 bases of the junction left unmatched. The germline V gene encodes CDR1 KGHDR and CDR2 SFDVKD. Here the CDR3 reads CATSDSDRGYGYTF. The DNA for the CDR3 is TGTGCCACCAGTGATTCCGACAGGGGCTATGGCTACACCTTC.

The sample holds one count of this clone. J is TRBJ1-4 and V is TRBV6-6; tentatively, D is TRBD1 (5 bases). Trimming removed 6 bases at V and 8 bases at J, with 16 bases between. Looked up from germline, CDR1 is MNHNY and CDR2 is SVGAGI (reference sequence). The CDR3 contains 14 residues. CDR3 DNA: TGTGCCAGCAGGCCGACATATGGGACCGAAAAACTGTTTTTT. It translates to CASRPTYGTEKLFF.

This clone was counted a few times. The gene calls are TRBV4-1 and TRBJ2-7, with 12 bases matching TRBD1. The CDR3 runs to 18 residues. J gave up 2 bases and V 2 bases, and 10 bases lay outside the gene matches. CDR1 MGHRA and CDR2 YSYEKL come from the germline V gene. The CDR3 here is CASSQTSGTGGFTYEQYF. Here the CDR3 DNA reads TGCGCCAGCAGCCAAACTTCTGGGACAGGGGGCTTCACCTACGAGCAGTACTTC.

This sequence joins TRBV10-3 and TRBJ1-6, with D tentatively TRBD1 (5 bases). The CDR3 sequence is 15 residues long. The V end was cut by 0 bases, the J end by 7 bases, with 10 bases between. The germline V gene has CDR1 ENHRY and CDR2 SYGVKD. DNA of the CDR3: TGTGCCATCAGTGAGTCTCAGGGCCGGAATTCACCCCTCCACTTT. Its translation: CAISESQGRNSPLHF.

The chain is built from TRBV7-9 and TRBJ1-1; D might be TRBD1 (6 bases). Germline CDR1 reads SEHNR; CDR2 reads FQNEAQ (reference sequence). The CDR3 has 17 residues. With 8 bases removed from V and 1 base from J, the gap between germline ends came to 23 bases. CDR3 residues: CASQPPWGGAGNTEAFF. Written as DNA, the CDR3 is TGTGCCAGCCAGCCCCCCTGGGGGGGCGCGGGGAACACTGAAGCTTTCTTT. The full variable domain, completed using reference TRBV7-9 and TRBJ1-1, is DTGVSQNPRHKITKRGQNVTFRCDPISEHNRLYWYRQTLGQGPEFLTYFQNEAQLEKSRLLSDRFSAERPKGSFSTLEIQRTEQGDSAMYLCASQPPWGGAGNTEAFFGQGTRLTVV.

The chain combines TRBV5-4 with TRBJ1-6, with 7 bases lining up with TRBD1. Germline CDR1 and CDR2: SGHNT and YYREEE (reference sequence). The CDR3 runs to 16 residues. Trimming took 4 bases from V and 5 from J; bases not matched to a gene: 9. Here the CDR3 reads CASSALQGLDNSPLHF. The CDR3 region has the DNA TGTGCCAGCAGCGCCCTACAGGGGTTAGATAATTCACCCCTCCACTTT.

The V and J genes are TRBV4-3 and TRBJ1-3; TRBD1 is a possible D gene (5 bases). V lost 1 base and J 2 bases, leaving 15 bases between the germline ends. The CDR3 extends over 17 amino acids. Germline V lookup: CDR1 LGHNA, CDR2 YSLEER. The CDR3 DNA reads TGCGCCAGCAGCCAAGCCACCTTTAGGGGAACTGGAAACACCATATATTTT. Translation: CASSQATFRGTGNTIYF.

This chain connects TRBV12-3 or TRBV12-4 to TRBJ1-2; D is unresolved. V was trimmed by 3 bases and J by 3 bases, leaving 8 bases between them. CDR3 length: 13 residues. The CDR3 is CASSLAGYYGYTF. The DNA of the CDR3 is TGTGCCAGCAGTTTGGCGGGGTACTATGGCTACACCTTC.

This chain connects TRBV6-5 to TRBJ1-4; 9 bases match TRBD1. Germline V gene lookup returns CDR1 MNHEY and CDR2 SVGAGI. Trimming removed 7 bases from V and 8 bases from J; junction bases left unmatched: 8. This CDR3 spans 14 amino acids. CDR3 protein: CASKPGQGIEKLFF. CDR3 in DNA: TGTGCCAGCAAACCGGGACAGGGAATAGAAAAACTGTTTTTT.

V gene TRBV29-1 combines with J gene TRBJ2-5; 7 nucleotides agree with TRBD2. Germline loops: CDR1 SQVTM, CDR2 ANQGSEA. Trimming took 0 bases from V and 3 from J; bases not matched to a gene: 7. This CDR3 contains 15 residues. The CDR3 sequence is CSVEEGRLAEETQYF. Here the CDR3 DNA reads TGCAGCGTTGAAGAGGGCCGGCTAGCGGAAGAGACCCAGTACTTC.

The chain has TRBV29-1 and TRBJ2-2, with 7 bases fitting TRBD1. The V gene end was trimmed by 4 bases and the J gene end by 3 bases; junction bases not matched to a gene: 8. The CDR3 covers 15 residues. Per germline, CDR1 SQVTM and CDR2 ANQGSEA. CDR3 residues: CSVVSPDRYTGELFF. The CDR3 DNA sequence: TGCAGCGTTGTCTCCCCGGACAGGTACACCGGGGAGCTGTTTTTT.

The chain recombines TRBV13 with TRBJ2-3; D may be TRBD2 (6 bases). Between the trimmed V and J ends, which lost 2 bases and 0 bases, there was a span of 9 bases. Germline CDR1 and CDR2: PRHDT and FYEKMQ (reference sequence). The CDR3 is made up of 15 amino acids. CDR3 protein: CASSLPGLSTDTQYF. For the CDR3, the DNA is TGTGCCAGCAGCTTACCGGGACTTAGCACAGATACGCAGTATTTT.

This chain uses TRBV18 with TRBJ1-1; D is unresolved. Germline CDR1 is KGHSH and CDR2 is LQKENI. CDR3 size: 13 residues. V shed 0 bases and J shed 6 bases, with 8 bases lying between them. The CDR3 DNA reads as TGTGCCAGCTCACCACCGATGGACCCTGAAGCTTTCTTT. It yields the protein CASSPPMDPEAFF.

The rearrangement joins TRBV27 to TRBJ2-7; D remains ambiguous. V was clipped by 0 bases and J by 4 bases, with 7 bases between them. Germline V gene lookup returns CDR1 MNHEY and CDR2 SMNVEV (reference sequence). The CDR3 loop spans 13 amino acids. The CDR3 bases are TGTGCCAGCAGTTTATCCAGCACGTACGAGCAGTACTTC. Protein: CASSLSSTYEQYF.

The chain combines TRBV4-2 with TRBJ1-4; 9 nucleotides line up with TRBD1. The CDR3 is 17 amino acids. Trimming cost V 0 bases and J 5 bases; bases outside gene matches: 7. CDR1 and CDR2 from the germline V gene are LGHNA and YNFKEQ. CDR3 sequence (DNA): TGTGCCAGCAGCCAAGATGGGACAGGGCGGGCAAATGAAAAACTGTTTTTT. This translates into CASSQDGTGRANEKLFF.

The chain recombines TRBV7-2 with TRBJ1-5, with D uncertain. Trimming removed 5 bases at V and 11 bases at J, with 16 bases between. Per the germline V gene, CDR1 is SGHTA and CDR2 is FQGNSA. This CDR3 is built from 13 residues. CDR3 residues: CASSPEGGGSQHF. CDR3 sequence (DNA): TGTGCCAGCAGCCCGGAAGGAGGTGGGTCCCAGCATTTT.

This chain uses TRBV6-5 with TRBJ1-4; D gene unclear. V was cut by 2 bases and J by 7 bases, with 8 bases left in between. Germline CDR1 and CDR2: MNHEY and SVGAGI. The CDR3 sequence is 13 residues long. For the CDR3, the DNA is TGTGCCAGCAGTTACAGAGCATCTGAAAAACTGTTTTTT. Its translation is CASSYRASEKLFF.

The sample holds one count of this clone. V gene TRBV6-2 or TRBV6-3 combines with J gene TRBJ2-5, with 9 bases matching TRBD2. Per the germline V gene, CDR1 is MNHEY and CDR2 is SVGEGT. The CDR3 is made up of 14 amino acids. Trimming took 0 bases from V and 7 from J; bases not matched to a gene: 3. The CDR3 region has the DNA TGTGCCAGCAGTTACTCCGAACTAGCGGGGACCCAGTACTTC. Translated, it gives CASSYSELAGTQYF.

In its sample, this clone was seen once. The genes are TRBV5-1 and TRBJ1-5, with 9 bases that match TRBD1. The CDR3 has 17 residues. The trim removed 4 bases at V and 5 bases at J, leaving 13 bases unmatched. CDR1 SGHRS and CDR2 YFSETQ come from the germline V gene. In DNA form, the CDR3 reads TGCGCCAGCAGCCCCCTCGGAGGACAGGGGCCCGATCAGCCCCAGCATTTT. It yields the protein CASSPLGGQGPDQPQHF.

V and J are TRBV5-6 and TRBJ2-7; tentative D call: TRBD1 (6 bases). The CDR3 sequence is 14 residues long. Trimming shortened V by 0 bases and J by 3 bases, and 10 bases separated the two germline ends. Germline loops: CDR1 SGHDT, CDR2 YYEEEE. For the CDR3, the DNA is TGTGCCAGCAGCTTGGGGACAGCGAACTACGAGCAGTACTTC. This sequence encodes CASSLGTANYEQYF.

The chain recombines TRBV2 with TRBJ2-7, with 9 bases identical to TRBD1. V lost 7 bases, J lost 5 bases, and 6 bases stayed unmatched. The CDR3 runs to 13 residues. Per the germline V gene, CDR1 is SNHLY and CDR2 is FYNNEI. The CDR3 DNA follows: TGTGCCAGCACCGGGACAGGGTTCGACGAGCAGTACTTC. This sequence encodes CASTGTGFDEQYF.

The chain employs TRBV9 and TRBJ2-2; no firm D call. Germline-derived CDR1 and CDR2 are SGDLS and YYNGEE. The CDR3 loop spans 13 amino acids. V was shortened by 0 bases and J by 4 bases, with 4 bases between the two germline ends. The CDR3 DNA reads TGTGCCAGCAGCGTAGCTGCCACCGGGGAGCTGTTTTTT. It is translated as CASSVAATGELFF.

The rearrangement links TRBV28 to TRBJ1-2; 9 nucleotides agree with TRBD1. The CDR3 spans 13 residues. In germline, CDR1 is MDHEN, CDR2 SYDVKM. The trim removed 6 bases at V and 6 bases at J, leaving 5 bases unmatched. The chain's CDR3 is CASRIQGAHGYTF. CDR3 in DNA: TGTGCCAGCAGGATACAGGGGGCACATGGCTACACCTTC.

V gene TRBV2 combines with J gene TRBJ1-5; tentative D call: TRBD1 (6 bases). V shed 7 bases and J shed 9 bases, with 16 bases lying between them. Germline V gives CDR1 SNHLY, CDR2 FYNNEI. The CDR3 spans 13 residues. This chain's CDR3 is CASTEGVTSPQHF. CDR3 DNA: TGTGCCAGCACTGAGGGGGTCACCTCGCCCCAGCATTTT.

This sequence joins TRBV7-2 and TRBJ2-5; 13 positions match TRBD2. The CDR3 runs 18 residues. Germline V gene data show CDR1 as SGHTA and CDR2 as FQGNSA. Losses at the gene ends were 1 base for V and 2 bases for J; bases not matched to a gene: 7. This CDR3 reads CASSLGVTSGGPQETQYF. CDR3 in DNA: TGTGCCAGCAGCTTAGGGGTGACTAGCGGGGGGCCTCAAGAGACCCAGTACTTC. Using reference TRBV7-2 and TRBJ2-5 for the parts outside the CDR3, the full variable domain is GAGVSQSPSNKVTEKGKDVELRCDPISGHTALYWYRQSLGQGLEFLIYFQGNSAPDKSGLPSDRFSAERTGGSVSTLTIQRTQQEDSAVYLCASSLGVTSGGPQETQYFGPGTRLLVL.

In nucleotides, the CDR3 is TGCGCCAGCAGCATAACAGGGGGCAACTATGGCTACACCTTC. Amino acids: CASSITGGNYGYTF. The chain recombines TRBV5-1 with TRBJ1-2; 9 nucleotides line up with TRBD1. V trimming: 4 bases; J trimming: 2 bases; junction bases outside the gene matches: 3. This CDR3 is 14 amino acids long. Looked up from germline, CDR1 is SGHRS and CDR2 is YFSETQ.

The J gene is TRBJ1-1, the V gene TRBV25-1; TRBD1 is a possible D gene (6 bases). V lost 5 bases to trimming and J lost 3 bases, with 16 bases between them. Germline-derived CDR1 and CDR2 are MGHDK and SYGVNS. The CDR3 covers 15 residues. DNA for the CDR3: TGTGCCAGCAGTCTGGTCGGGGGCTGGGACACTGAAGCTTTCTTT. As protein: CASSLVGGWDTEAFF.